This is a list of T cell receptor beta chains from one sample in a study of T-cell reconstitution after alpha-beta-depleted transplantation in children. Each CDR3 protein gets one entry after TCRdb re-called the PCR reads with MiXCR. The profile covers some 830,000 distinct CDR3 sequences, with 15% to 20% appearing a single time and 5% taken by the ten largest. The sample here was PBMCs, mostly from graft donor cells, taken 360 days after TCRalphabeta/CD19-depleted stem cell transplant. All receptors derive from a male patient under 18 who had a stem cell transplant for acute lymphoblastic leukemia, so the T cells may come from the graft donor. CDR3s include the opening cysteine and the closing phenylalanine or tryptophan. The D gene is left open where the match is weak. Clone size is stated in some rows and not others, as once, few, many or a class when expanded.

J gene | CDR3 length | D gene | clone size | V gene | CDR3 DNA | CDR3 protein
TRBJ2-7 | 14 | NA | NA | TRBV13 | TGTGCCAGCAGCGTGGCTGGGGAACCCTACGAGCAGTACTTC | CASSVAGEPYEQYF
TRBJ2-3 | 12 | NA | few | TRBV4-1 | TGCGCCAGCAGTCACCAGTTTGATACGCAGTATTTT | CASSHQFDTQYF
TRBJ2-7 | 12 | NA | NA | TRBV6-6 | TGTGCCTCTAGGGCCGATCTCTACGAGCAGTACTTC | CASRADLYEQYF
TRBJ2-3 | 17 | TRBD2 | few | TRBV7-2 | TGTGCCAGCAGCCCTGGACTAGCGGGAGCTGGGTGGAATACGCAGTATTTT | CASSPGLAGAGWNTQYF
TRBJ2-5 | 13 | TRBD1 | NA | TRBV5-4 | TGTGCCAGCAGCTGGGGACAGGAAGAGACCCAGTACTTC | CASSWGQEETQYF
TRBJ2-1 | 17 | TRBD2 | few | TRBV6-1 | TGTGCCAGCACGGGACTAGCGGGAGGGAGCTCCTACAATGAGCAGTTCTTC | CASTGLAGGSSYNEQFF
TRBJ1-5 | 20 | TRBD1 | NA | TRBV24-1 | TGTGCCACCAGTGATCCGCTAGGGCTTGGGACAGGGGGAGGCAATCAGCCCCAGCATTTT | CATSDPLGLGTGGGNQPQHF
TRBJ2-1 | 14 | NA | few | TRBV27 | TGTGCCAGCAGCCACTACAGGGATCGGGATGAGCAGTTCTTC | CASSHYRDRDEQFF
TRBJ2-7 | 15 | NA | few | TRBV15 | TGTGCCACCAGCAGAGACGGGGACCTCTCCTACGAGCAGTACTTC | CATSRDGDLSYEQYF
TRBJ2-7 | 13 | NA | few | TRBV12-3/TRBV12-4 | TGTGCCAGCGGGCAGGGTGAATCCTACGAGCAGTACTTC | CASGQGESYEQYF
TRBJ2-1 | 13 | TRBD1 | few | TRBV29-1 | TGCAGCGTTGAGCAGACAGGGCACAATGAGCAGTTCTTC | CSVEQTGHNEQFF
TRBJ2-4 | 12 | NA | NA | TRBV29-1 | TGCAGCGTGCACACAGGGTTGAACATTCAGTACTTC | CSVHTGLNIQYF
TRBJ1-2 | 14 | NA | few | TRBV12-3/TRBV12-4 | TGTGCCAGCAGTTTAGCGTCACAGGGAGGAGGCTACACCTTC | CASSLASQGGGYTF
TRBJ2-2 | 13 | NA | NA | TRBV7-9 | TGTGCCAGCAGCACGCAGGGCACCGGGGAGCTGTTTTTT | CASSTQGTGELFF
TRBJ1-5 | 15 | TRBD1 | NA | TRBV12-3/TRBV12-4 | TGTGCCAGCAGTCAACCTGGACAGGGGGCCCTCGCCCAGCATTTT | CASSQPGQGALAQHF
TRBJ2-5 | 13 | TRBD2 | once | TRBV30 | TGTGCCTGGGGAGGTAGCGGGGAAGAGACCCAGTACTTC | CAWGGSGEETQYF
TRBJ2-7 | 17 | TRBD2 | NA | TRBV7-2 | TGTGCCAGCAGCCCTTGGACTAGCGGGAGTCGTTCCTACGAGCAGTACTTC | CASSPWTSGSRSYEQYF
TRBJ2-2 | 15 | NA | few | TRBV20-1 | TGCAGTGCTAGAGTTTTTGGCAGGAACACCGGGGAGCTGTTTTTT | CSARVFGRNTGELFF
TRBJ2-2 | 12 | NA | many | TRBV5-1 | TGCGCCAGTAAAGCGAACACCGGGGAGCTGTTTTTT | CASKANTGELFF
TRBJ2-7 | 14 | NA | few | TRBV20-1 | TGCAGTGCTAGAGCATCGGGTTTAACCTACGAGCAGTACTTC | CSARASGLTYEQYF
TRBJ2-3 | 14 | NA | many | TRBV6-1 | TGTGCCAGCGGAGACAGCTCTAGCACAGATACGCAGTATTTT | CASGDSSSTDTQYF
TRBJ2-1 | 16 | TRBD2 | NA | TRBV10-1 | TGCGCCAGCAGTGGGGGTAGCGGGAGCTCCTACAATGAGCAGTTCTTC | CASSGGSGSSYNEQFF
TRBJ2-7 | 14 | TRBD1 | NA | TRBV12-3/TRBV12-4 | TGTGCCAGCATGAGACCGGGACAGGGATACGAGCAGTACTTC | CASMRPGQGYEQYF
TRBJ2-7 | 13 | NA | few | TRBV29-1 | TGCAGCGTTGAAAACCCGGGGTCCTACGAGCAGTACTTC | CSVENPGSYEQYF
TRBJ2-2 | 16 | NA | NA | TRBV5-1 | TGCGCCAGCAGCTCGGGTAGCCGGATGGACACCGGGGAGCTGTTTTTT | CASSSGSRMDTGELFF
TRBJ1-1 | 13 | NA | NA | TRBV29-1 | TGCAGCGTTGGGGAAGGGGCTGGCACTGAAGCTTTCTTT | CSVGEGAGTEAFF
TRBJ2-1 | 12 | NA | many | TRBV4-2 | TGTGCCAGCAGCCAAGATTGGAATGAGCAGTTCTTC | CASSQDWNEQFF
TRBJ2-3 | 12 | NA | many | TRBV5-1 | TGCGCCAGCAGCTCACCTAGGGATACGCAGTATTTT | CASSSPRDTQYF
TRBJ1-5 | 12 | TRBD1 | NA | TRBV20-1 | TGCAGTGCTTCGGGACAGTATCAGCCCCAGCATTTT | CSASGQYQPQHF
TRBJ1-1 | 12 | NA | few | TRBV20-1 | TGCAGTGCTAGTGAGTTCTACACCGAAGCTTTCTTT | CSASEFYTEAFF
TRBJ2-1 | 14 | NA | few | TRBV4-1 | TGCGCCAGCAGCCCAACGTGGGGCTACAATGAGCAGTTCTTC | CASSPTWGYNEQFF
TRBJ2-1 | 17 | NA | NA | TRBV13 | TGTGCCAGCAGCTTTCAACGGGAGCAAATTGTGGACAATGAGCAGTTCTTC | CASSFQREQIVDNEQFF
TRBJ2-2 | 14 | NA | many | TRBV29-1 | TGCAGCGTTGCCAGGGCGGTCGTACCCGGGGAGCTGTTTTTT | CSVARAVVPGELFF
TRBJ2-1 | 18 | TRBD2 | NA | TRBV4-2 | TGTGCCAGCAGCCAAGCAAACGCGCTTGCGGGAGGGTCAAATGAGCAGTTCTTC | CASSQANALAGGSNEQFF
TRBJ1-1 | 11 | NA | few | TRBV30 | TGTGCCTGGACGGATCTAATTGAAGCTTTCTTT | CAWTDLIEAFF
TRBJ2-7 | 15 | TRBD2 | few | TRBV5-1 | TGCGCCAGCAGCCTGGGGACTACAACCTACTACGAGCAGTACTTC | CASSLGTTTYYEQYF
TRBJ2-3 | 16 | TRBD1 | many | TRBV20-1 | TGCAGCCCCCGGGACAGGGACAGAAAACCCACAGATACGCAGTATTTT | CSPRDRDRKPTDTQYF
TRBJ1-2 | 17 | TRBD1 | few | TRBV7-3 | TGTGCCAGCAGCTTAAGGGCCGGGACAGAGATTAACTATGGCTACACCTTC | CASSLRAGTEINYGYTF
TRBJ2-1 | 13 | NA | NA | TRBV29-1 | TGCAGCCCCCGCGGGCTAGCGACGAATGAGCAGTTCTTC | CSPRGLATNEQFF
TRBJ1-3 | 15 | NA | NA | TRBV5-1 | NA | CASSRRWGSGNTIYF
TRBJ2-7 | 14 | TRBD1 | NA | TRBV29-1 | TGCAGCGTTGAGGGGACAGGTCCGACCTACGAGCAGTACTTC | CSVEGTGPTYEQYF